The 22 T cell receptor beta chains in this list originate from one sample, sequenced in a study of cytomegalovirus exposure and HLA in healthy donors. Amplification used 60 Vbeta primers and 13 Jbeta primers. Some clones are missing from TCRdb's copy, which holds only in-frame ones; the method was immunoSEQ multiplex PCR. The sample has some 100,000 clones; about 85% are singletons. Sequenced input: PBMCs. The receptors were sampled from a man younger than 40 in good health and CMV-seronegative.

CDR3 protein: CASSLGTQLVDTQYF. CDR3 bases: TGTGCCAGCAGCTTAGGAACTCAACTGGTGGATACGCAGTATTTT. This chain links TRBV7-9 with TRBJ2-3; D is ambiguous. Germline lookup yields CDR1 SEHNR and CDR2 FQNEAQ (reference sequence). V gave up 1 base and J gave up 6 bases, with 14 bases separating them. The CDR3 is 15 amino acids.

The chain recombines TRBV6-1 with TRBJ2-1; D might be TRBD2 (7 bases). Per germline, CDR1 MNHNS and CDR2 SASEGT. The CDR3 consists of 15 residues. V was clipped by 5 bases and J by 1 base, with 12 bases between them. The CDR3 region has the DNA TGTGCCAGCAGTACACAGGGAGGGTCCTACAATGAGCAGTTCTTC. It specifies CASSTQGGSYNEQFF.

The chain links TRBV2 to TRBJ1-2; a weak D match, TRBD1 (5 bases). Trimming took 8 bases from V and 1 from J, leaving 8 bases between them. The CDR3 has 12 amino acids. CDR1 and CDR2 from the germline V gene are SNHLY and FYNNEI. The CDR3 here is CASSTDNYGYTF. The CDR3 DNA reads TGTGCCAGCTCGACAGATAACTATGGCTACACCTTC.

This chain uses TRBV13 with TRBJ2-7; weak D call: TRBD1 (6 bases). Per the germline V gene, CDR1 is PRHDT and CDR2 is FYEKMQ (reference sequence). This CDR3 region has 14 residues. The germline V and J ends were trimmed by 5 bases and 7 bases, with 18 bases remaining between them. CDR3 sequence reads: CASSRPGQSKEQYF. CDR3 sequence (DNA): TGTGCCAGCAGCCGACCGGGACAATCCAAAGAGCAGTACTTC.

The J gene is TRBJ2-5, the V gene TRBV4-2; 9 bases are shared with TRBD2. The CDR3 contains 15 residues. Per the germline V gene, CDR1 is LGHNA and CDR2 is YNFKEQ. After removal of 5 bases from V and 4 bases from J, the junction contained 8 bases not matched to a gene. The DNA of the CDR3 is TGTGCCAGCAGCACGGGTAGCGGGAGTACAGAGACCCAGTACTTC. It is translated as CASSTGSGSTETQYF.

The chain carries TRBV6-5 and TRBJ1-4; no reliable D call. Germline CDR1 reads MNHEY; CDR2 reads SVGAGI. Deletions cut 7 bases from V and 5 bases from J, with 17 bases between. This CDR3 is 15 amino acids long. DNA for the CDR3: TGTGCCAGCACCAACATCAGGACGGGGAATGAAAAACTGTTTTTT. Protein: CASTNIRTGNEKLFF.

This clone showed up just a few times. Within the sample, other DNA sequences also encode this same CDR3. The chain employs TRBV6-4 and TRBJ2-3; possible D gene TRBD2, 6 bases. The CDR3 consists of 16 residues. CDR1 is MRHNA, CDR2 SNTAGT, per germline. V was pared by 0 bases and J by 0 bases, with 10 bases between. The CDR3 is CASSDSRGTSTDTQYF. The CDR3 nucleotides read TGTGCCAGCAGTGACTCGCGCGGGACTAGCACAGATACGCAGTATTTT.

The CDR3 protein is CASSVAIGARETQYF. The DNA for the CDR3 is TGTGCCAGCAGCGTAGCAATTGGGGCCCGGGAGACCCAGTACTTC. The chain links TRBV9 to TRBJ2-5, with D possibly being TRBD1 (5 bases). The V and J ends lost 0 bases and 5 bases respectively, with 14 bases between them. The length of the CDR3 is 15 residues. The V gene's germline CDR1 is SGDLS and CDR2 YYNGEE.

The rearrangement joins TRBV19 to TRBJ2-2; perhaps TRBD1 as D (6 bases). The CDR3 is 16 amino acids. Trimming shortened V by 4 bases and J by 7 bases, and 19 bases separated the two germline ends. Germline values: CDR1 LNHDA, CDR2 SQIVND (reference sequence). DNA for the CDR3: TGTGCCAGTAGTACACAGGGTCCCGGGCAGGGCGGGGAGCTGTTTTTT. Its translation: CASSTQGPGQGGELFF.

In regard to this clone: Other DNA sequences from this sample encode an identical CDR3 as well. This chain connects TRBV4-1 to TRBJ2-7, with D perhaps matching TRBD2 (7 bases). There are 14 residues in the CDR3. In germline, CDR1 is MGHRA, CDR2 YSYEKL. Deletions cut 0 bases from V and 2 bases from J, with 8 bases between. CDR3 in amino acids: CASSQEGGAYEQYF. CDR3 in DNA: TGCGCCAGCAGCCAAGAAGGGGGGGCCTACGAGCAGTACTTC.

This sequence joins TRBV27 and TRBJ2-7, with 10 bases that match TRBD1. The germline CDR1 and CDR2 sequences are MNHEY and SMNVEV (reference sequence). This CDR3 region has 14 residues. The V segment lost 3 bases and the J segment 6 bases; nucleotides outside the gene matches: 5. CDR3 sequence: CASSLGQGYVEQYF. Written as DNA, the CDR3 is TGTGCCAGCAGTTTGGGACAGGGGTACGTCGAGCAGTACTTC.

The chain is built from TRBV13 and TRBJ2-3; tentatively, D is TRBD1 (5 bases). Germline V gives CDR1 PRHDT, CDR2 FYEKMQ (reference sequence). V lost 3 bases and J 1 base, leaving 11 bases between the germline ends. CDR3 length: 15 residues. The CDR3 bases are TGTGCCAGCAGCTTCAGGGTATTTGGCACAGATACGCAGTATTTT. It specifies CASSFRVFGTDTQYF.

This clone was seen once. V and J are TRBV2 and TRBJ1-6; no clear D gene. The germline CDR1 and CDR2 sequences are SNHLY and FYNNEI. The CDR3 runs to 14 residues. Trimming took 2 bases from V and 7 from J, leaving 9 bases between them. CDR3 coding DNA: TGTGCCAGCAGTGAAATAACGGGGAATTCACCCCTCCACTTT. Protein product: CASSEITGNSPLHF.

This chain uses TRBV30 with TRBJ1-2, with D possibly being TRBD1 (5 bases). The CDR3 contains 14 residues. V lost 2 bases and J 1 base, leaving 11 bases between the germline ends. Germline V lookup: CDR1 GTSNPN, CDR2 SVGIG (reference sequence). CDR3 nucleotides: TGTGCCTGGAGTCCGGGGGTGGATAACTATGGCTACACCTTC. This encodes CAWSPGVDNYGYTF.

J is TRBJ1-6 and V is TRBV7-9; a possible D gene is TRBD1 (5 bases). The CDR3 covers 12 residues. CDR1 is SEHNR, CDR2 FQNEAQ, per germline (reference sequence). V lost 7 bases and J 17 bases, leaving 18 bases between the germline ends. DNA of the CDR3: TGTGCCAGCACCTCGGACACCTTAAGTTTCCACTTT. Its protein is CASTSDTLSFHF.

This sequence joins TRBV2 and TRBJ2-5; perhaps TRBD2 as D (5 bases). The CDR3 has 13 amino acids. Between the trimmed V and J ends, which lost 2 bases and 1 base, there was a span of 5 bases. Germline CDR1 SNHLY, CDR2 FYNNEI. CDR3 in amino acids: CASSETSQETQYF. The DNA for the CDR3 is TGTGCCAGCAGTGAAACTAGCCAAGAGACCCAGTACTTC.

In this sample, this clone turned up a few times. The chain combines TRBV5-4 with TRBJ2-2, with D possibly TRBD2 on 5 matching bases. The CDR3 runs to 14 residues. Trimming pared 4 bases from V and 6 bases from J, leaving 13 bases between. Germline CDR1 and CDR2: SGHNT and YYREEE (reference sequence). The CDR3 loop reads CASSPRRPAGELFF. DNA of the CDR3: TGTGCCAGCAGCCCTAGGAGGCCGGCCGGGGAGCTGTTTTTT.

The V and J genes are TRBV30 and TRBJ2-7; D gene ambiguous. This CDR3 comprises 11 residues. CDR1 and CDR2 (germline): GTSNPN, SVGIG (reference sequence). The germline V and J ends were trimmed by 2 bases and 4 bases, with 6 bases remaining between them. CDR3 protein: CAWSRAYEQYF. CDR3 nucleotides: TGTGCCTGGAGTCGCGCTTACGAGCAGTACTTC.

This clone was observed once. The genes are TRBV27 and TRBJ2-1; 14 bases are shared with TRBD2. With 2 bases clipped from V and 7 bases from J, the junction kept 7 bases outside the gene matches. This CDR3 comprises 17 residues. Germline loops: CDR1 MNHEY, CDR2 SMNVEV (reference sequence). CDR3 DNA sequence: TGTGCCAGCAGTTTAATTGGGACTAGCGGGAGTTCGAATGAGCAGTTCTTC. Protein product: CASSLIGTSGSSNEQFF.

CDR3 DNA: TGTGTCGGACAGGGGATCAATTCACCCCTCCACTTT. Residues: CVGQGINSPLHF. The chain carries TRBV30 and TRBJ1-6; 9 bases map to TRBD1. The CDR3 is 12 amino acids. Per the germline V gene, CDR1 is GTSNPN and CDR2 is SVGIG (reference sequence).

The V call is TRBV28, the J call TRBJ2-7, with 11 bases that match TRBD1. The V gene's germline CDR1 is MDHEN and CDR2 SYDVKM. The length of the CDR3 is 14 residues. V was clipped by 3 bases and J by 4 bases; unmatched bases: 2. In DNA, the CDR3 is TGTGCCAGCAGTTTGGGACAGGGGGTTTACGAGCAGTACTTC. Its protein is CASSLGQGVYEQYF. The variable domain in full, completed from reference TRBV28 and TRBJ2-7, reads DVKVTQSSRYLVKRTGEKVFLECVQDMDHENMFWYRQDPGLGLRLIYFSYDVKMKEKGDIPEGYSVSREKKERFSLILESASTNQTSMYLCASSLGQGVYEQYFGPGTRLTVT.

The CDR3 loop is CASSIGLAGVGEQFF. CDR3 sequence (DNA): TGTGCCAGTAGTATTGGGCTAGCGGGAGTAGGTGAGCAGTTCTTC. This chain joins TRBV19 and TRBJ2-1; 10 bases fit TRBD2. Germline-derived CDR1 and CDR2 are LNHDA and SQIVND (reference sequence). The CDR3 is 15 amino acids. After removal of 3 bases from V and 9 bases from J, the junction contained 8 bases not matched to a gene.